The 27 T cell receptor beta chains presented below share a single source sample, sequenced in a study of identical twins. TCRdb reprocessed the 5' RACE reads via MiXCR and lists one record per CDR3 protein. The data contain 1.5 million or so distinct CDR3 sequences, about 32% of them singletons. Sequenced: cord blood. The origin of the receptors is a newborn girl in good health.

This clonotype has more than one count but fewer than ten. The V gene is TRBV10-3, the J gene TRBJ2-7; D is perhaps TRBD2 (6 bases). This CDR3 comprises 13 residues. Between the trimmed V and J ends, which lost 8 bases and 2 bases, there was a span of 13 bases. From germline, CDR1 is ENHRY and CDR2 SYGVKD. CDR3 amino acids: CAIGRAGPYEQYF. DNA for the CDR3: TGTGCCATCGGACGCGCGGGACCCTACGAGCAGTACTTC.

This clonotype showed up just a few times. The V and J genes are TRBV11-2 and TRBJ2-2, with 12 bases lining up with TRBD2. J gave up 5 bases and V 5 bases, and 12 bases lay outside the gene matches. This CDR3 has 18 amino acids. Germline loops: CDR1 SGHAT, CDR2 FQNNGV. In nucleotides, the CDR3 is TGTGCCAGCAGCCATCCTAGCGGGGGGGCGGTTTATACCGGGGAGCTGTTTTTT. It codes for CASSHPSGGAVYTGELFF. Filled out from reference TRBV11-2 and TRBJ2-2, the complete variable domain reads EAGVAQSPRYKIIEKRQSVAFWCNPISGHATLYWYQQILGQGPKLLIQFQNNGVVDDSQLPKDRFSAERLKGVDSTLKIQPAKLEDSAVYLCASSHPSGGAVYTGELFFGEGSRLTVL.

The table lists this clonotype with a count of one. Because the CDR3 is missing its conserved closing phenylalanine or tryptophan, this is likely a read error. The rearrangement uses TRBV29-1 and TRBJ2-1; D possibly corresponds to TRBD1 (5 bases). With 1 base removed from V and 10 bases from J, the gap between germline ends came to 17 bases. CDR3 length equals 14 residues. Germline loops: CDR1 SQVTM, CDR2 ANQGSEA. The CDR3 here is CSVEVPDSSYEQFS. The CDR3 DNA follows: TGCAGCGTTGAAGTTCCTGACAGCTCCTACGAGCAGTTCTCC.

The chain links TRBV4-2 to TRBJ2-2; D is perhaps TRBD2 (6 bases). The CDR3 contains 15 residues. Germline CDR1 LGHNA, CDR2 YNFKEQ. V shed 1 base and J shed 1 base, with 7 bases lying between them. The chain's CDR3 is CASSQGDLNTGELFF. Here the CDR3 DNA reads TGTGCCAGCAGCCAAGGGGACTTGAACACCGGGGAGCTGTTTTTT.

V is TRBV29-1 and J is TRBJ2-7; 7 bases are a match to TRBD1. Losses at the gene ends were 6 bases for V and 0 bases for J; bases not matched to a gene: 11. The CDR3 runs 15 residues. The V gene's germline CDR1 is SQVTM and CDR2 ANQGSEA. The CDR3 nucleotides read TGCAGCGTCTTGAACCCCGGGACAGTCTCCTACGAGCAGTACTTC. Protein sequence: CSVLNPGTVSYEQYF.

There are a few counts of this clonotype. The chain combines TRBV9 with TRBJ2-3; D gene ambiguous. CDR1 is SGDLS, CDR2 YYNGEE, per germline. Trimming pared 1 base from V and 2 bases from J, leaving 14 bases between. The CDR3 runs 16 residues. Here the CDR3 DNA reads TGTGCCAGCAGCGTAACTGACGCCAGAAACACAGATACGCAGTATTTT. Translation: CASSVTDARNTDTQYF.

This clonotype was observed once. The CDR3 DNA sequence: TGTGCCATCAGTGGCAAGGGCAATCAGCCCCAGCATTTT. This encodes CAISGKGNQPQHF. The V gene is TRBV10-3, the J gene TRBJ1-5; D remains unclear. V lost 4 bases and J lost 2, with 6 bases in between. This CDR3 comprises 13 residues. Germline CDR1 and CDR2: ENHRY and SYGVKD.

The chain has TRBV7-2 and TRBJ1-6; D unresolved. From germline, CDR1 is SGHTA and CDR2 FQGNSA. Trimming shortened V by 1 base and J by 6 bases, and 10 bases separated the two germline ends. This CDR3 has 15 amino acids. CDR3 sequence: CASSLVVGFNSPLHF. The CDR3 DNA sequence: TGTGCCAGCAGCTTAGTGGTGGGTTTTAATTCACCCCTCCACTTT.

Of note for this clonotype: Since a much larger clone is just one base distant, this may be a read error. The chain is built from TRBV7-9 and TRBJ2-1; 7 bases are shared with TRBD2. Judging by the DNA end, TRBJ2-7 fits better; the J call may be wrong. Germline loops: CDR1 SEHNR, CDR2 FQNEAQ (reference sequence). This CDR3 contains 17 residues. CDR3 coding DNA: TGTGCCAGCAGCTTAGTCCCGATGCGGGAGACCTACAATGAGCAGTACTTC. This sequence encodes CASSLVPMRETYNEQYF.

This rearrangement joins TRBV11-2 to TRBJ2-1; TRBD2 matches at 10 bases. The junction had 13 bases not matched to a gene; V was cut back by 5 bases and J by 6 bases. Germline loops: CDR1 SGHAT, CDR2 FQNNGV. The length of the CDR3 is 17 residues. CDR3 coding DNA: TGTGCCAGCAGCCCAATTATGTTACTAGCGGGGCCCAATGAGCAGTTCTTC. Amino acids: CASSPIMLLAGPNEQFF.

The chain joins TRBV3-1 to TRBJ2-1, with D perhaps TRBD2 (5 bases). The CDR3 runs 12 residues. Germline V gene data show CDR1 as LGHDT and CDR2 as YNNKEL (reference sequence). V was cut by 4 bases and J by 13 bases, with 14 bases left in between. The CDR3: CASSPQTKPQFF. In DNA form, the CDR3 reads TGTGCCAGCAGCCCCCAGACTAAACCACAGTTCTTC.

CDR3 in DNA: TGTGCCAGTAGTATGGAGCTCCCGGAGGCCTATAATTCACCCCTCCACTTT. Translated, it gives CASSMELPEAYNSPLHF. This chain connects TRBV19 to TRBJ1-6; D is unclear. In germline, CDR1 is LNHDA, CDR2 SQIVND (reference sequence). Trimming took off 3 bases at V and 2 bases at J, with 14 bases between the two ends. The CDR3 totals 17 residues.

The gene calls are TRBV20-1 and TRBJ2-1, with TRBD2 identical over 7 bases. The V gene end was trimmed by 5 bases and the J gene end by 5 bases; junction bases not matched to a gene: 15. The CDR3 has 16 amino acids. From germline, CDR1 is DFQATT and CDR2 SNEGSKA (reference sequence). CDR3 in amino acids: CSAQKGAGELNNEQFF. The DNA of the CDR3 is TGCAGTGCTCAGAAAGGCGCGGGAGAGCTAAACAATGAGCAGTTCTTC.

The CDR3: CASSPPMETQYF. CDR3 DNA sequence: TGTGCCAGCTCACCACCGATGGAGACCCAGTACTTC. The chain joins TRBV18 to TRBJ2-5; unclear D gene. The V and J ends lost 0 bases and 5 bases respectively, with 4 bases between them. Germline V gives CDR1 KGHSH, CDR2 LQKENI. The CDR3 has 12 amino acids. Drawing the rest from reference TRBV18 and TRBJ2-5, the complete variable domain is NAGVMQNPRHLVRRRGQEARLRCSPMKGHSHVYWYRQLPEEGLKFMVYLQKENIIDESGMPKERFSAEFPKEGPSILRIQQVVRGDSAAYFCASSPPMETQYFGPGTRLLVL.

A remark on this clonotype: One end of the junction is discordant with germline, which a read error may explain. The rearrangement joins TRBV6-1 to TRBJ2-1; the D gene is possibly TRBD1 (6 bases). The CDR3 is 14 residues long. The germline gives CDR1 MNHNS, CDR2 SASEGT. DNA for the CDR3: TGTGCCGCACCCCGGCAGGGGCCCTACAATGCGCAGTTCTTC. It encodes CAAPRQGPYNAQFF.

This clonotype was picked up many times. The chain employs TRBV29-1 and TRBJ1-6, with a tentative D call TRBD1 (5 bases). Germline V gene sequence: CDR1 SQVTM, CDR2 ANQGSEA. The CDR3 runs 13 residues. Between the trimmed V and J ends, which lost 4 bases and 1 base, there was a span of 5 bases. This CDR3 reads CSVGGSYNSPLHF. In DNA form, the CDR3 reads TGCAGCGTTGGGGGGTCCTATAATTCACCCCTCCACTTT.

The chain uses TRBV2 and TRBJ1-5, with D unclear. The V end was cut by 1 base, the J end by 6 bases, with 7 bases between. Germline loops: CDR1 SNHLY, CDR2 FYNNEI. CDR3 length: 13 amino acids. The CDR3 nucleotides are TGTGCCAGCAGTGAAGTGCGGCCTCAGCCCCAGCATTTT. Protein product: CASSEVRPQPQHF.

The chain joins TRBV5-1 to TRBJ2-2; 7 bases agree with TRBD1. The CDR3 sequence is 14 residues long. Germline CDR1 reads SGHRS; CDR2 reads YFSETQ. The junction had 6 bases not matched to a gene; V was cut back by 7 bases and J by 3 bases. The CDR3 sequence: CASADRVDTGELFF. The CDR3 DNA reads TGCGCCAGCGCTGACAGGGTAGACACCGGGGAGCTGTTTTTT.

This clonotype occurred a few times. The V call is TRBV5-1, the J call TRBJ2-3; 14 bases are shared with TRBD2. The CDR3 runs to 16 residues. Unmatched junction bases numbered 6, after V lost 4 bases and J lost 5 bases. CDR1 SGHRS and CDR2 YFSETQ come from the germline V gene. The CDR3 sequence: CASSRGLAGEEDTQYF. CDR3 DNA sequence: TGCGCCAGCAGCAGGGGACTAGCGGGAGAAGAAGATACGCAGTATTTT.

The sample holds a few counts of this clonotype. Here the CDR3 reads CSARIGGPTDTQYF. The CDR3 DNA reads TGCAGTGCTAGAATCGGCGGGCCGACAGATACGCAGTATTTT. This chain connects TRBV20-1 to TRBJ2-3; D may be TRBD2 (5 bases). V shed 2 bases and J shed 3 bases, with 12 bases lying between them. The CDR3 extends over 14 amino acids. Germline loops: CDR1 DFQATT, CDR2 SNEGSKA (reference sequence).

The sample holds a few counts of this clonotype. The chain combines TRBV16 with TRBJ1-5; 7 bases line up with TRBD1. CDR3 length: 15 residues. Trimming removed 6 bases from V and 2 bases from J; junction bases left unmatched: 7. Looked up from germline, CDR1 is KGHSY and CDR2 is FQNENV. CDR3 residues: CASSTGGGRNQPQHF. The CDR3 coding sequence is TGTGCCAGCAGTACAGGAGGGGGCCGCAATCAGCCCCAGCATTTT.

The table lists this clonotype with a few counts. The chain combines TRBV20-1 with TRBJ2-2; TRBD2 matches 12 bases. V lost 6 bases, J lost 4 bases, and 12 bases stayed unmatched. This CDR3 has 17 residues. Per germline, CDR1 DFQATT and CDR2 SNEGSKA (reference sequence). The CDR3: CSALPSGGAGITGELFF. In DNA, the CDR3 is TGCAGTGCCCTGCCTAGCGGGGGGGCCGGTATCACCGGGGAGCTGTTTTTT.

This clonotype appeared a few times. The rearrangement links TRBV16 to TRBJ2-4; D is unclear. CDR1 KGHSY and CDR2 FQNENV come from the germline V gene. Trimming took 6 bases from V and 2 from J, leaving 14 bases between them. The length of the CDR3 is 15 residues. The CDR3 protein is CASSPSGDTKNIQYF. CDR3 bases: TGTGCCAGCAGTCCATCTGGAGATACCAAAAACATTCAGTACTTC.

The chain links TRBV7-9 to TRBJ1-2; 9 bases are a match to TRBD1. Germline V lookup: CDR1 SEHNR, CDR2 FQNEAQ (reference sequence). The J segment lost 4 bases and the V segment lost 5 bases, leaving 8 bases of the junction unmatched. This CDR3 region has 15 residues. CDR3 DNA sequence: TGTGCCAGCAGCCCCCGGTACAGGGGGCTCTATGGCTACACCTTC. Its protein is CASSPRYRGLYGYTF.

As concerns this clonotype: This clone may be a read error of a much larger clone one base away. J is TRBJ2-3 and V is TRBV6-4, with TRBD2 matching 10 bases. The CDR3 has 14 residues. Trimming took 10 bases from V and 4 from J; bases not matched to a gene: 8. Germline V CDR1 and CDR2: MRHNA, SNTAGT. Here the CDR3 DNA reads TGTGCCAACAAGGCTAGCGGGAGCGCAGATACGCAGTATTTT. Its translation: CANKASGSADTQYF.

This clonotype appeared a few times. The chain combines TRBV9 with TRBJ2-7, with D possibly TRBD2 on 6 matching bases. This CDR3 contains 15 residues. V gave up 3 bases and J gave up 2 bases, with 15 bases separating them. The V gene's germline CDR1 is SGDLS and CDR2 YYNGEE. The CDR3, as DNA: TGTGCCAGCAGCGAGCGCCTCGGGAGCACCTACGAGCAGTACTTC. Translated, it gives CASSERLGSTYEQYF. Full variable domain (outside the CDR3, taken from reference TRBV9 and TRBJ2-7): DSGVTQTPKHLITATGQRVTLRCSPRSGDLSVYWYQQSLDQGLQFLIQYYNGEERAKGNILERFSAQQFPDLHSELNLSSLELGDSALYFCASSERLGSTYEQYFGPGTRLTVT.

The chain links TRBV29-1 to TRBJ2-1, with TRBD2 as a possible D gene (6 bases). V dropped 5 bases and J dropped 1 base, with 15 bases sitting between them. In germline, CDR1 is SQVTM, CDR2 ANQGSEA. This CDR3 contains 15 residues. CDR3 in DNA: TGCAGCGTTCGGCCCAAAGGAGGGTCCTACAATGAGCAGTTCTTC. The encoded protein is CSVRPKGGSYNEQFF.